These 9 T cell receptor beta chains originate from one sample sequenced in a study of CD8 T cell repertoires and HIV-1 epitope variants. Data came from immunoSEQ multiplex PCR; TCRdb stores just in-frame clones and leaves some out. The sample includes over 3,500 clones, about 72% of them seen just once. Which antigens these TCRs recognize remains unknown. The sequenced material came from cultured CD8+ T cells derived from PBMCs. The source of these receptors is a male donor with HIV.

This clone was seen just once. This chain uses TRBV19 with TRBJ2-1; 7 bases line up with TRBD2. With 3 bases clipped from V and 0 bases from J, the junction kept 2 bases outside the gene matches. The CDR3 is made up of 15 amino acids. Germline CDR1 and CDR2: LNHDA and SQIVND (reference sequence). CDR3 in amino acids: CASSITGGSYNEQFF. The CDR3 DNA is TGTGCCAGTAGTATTACGGGAGGCTCCTACAATGAGCAGTTCTTC.

The chain carries TRBV15 and TRBJ2-3; 13 bases fit TRBD2. There are 15 residues in the CDR3. Germline-derived CDR1 and CDR2 are LNHNV and YYDKDF (reference sequence). J gave up 4 bases and V 3 bases, and 1 base lay outside the gene matches. CDR3 bases: TGTGCCACCAGCAGTACTAGCGGGGGGGCAGATACGCAGTATTTT. Amino acid sequence: CATSSTSGGADTQYF.

The V gene is TRBV28, the J gene TRBJ1-3; 7 nucleotides agree with TRBD1. With V trimmed by 5 bases and J by 1 base, 2 bases remained unmatched. Germline CDR1 MDHEN, CDR2 SYDVKM. This CDR3 has 14 residues. In DNA, the CDR3 is TGTGCCAGCAGTCAGACAGGGTCTGGAAACACCATATATTTT. Its protein is CASSQTGSGNTIYF.

The chain links TRBV5-1 to TRBJ2-3; no reliable D call. The V end lost 4 bases, the J end lost 2 bases, and 5 bases lay between the germline ends. Germline V gene lookup returns CDR1 SGHRS and CDR2 YFSETQ. The CDR3 spans 12 residues. CDR3 amino acids: CASSQDTDTQYF. Here the CDR3 DNA reads TGCGCCAGCAGCCAAGACACAGATACGCAGTATTTT.

V usage is TRBV9 and J usage is TRBJ1-3; D not certain. This CDR3 region has 15 residues. The V and J ends lost 4 bases and 0 bases respectively, with 11 bases between them. CDR1 and CDR2 from the germline V gene are SGDLS and YYNGEE. The CDR3 loop is CASSPTGSSGNTIYF. Here the CDR3 DNA reads TGTGCCAGCAGCCCTACGGGGTCCTCTGGAAACACCATATATTTT.

The V gene is TRBV9, the J gene TRBJ2-7; tentatively, D is TRBD1 (6 bases). V lost 0 bases and J lost 3, with 10 bases in between. The CDR3 length is 14 residues. Germline-derived CDR1 and CDR2 are SGDLS and YYNGEE. CDR3 nucleotides: TGTGCCAGCAGCGTAGGAACAGGGCTCTACGAGCAGTACTTC. This encodes CASSVGTGLYEQYF.

The gene calls are TRBV5-5 and TRBJ2-7; possibly TRBD1 for D (5 bases). The ends were cut back, 4 bases at V and 3 bases at J, with 11 bases in the middle. This CDR3 contains 13 residues. The germline CDR1 and CDR2 sequences are SGHKS and YYEKEE (reference sequence). Here the CDR3 DNA reads TGTGCCAGCAGCGCGTACGACAGCTACGAGCAGTACTTC. Amino acid sequence: CASSAYDSYEQYF.

This clone was found a few times. The V call is TRBV11-1, the J call TRBJ2-7; 7 bases agree with TRBD1. Germline V lookup: CDR1 SGHAT, CDR2 FQDESV (reference sequence). V lost 2 bases and J lost 2; bases outside the gene matches: 0. The CDR3 length is 13 residues. CDR3 loop: CASSLQGAYEQYF. CDR3 in DNA: TGTGCCAGCAGCTTACAGGGGGCCTACGAGCAGTACTTC.

The V call is TRBV5-6, the J call TRBJ2-7; 7 nucleotides line up with TRBD1. V dropped 4 bases and J dropped 4; count of bases not matched to a gene: 8. CDR3 length equals 14 residues. Germline V lookup: CDR1 SGHDT, CDR2 YYEEEE. CDR3 region: CASSLGDSLYEQYF. Written as DNA, the CDR3 is TGTGCCAGCAGCCTAGGGGACAGTCTTTACGAGCAGTACTTC.